The 26 T cell receptor beta chains below all came from one sample that was sequenced in a study of T cell repertoires in cytomegalovirus infection. TCRdb re-called the reads with MiXCR, one entry per CDR3 protein. The sample contains about 360,000 distinct CDR3 sequences, 18% of which appear only once. Sequencing used PBMCs. These receptors were taken from a human donor in good health (CMV status not recorded). Some clones in this sample may be carry-over from other donors' samples.

This clonotype is medium-sized within its sample. The CDR3 region has the DNA TGTGCCAGCGCGGACACACCTGGGGGAGATACGCAGTATTTT. Translation: CASADTPGGDTQYF. This chain links TRBV7-8 with TRBJ2-3, with D perhaps being TRBD1 or TRBD2 (5 bases each). This CDR3 region has 14 residues. Trimming cost V 8 bases and J 5 bases, with 17 bases left between them. The V gene's germline CDR1 is SGHVS and CDR2 FQNEAQ. Drawing the rest from reference TRBV7-8 and TRBJ2-3, the complete variable domain is GAGVSQSPRYKVAKRGQDVALRCDPISGHVSLFWYQQALGQGPEFLTYFQNEAQLDKSGLPSDRFFAERPEGSVSTLKIQRTQQEDSAVYLCASADTPGGDTQYFGPGTRLTVL.

Only a few counts were recorded for this clonotype. The V call is TRBV12-3 or TRBV12-4, the J call TRBJ2-5; the D gene is possibly TRBD2 (6 bases). This CDR3 contains 19 residues. Trimming removed 3 bases from V and 1 base from J, with 24 bases in between. The CDR3 region has the DNA TGTGCCAGCAGTTTGTATCGGGGGAACATTGCGGTCTTCCAAGAGACCCAGTACTTC. Translating it yields CASSLYRGNIAVFQETQYF.

This CDR3 reads CASSTTSGNEQFF. CDR3 in DNA: TGCGCCAGCAGCACGACTAGCGGGAATGAGCAGTTCTTC. The chain recombines TRBV5-1 with TRBJ2-1; 10 bases match TRBD2. The V and J ends lost 4 bases and 7 bases, in that order; junction bases with no gene match: 2. There are 13 residues in the CDR3. In germline, CDR1 is SGHRS, CDR2 YFSETQ.

This sequence joins TRBV2 and TRBJ1-2, with unresolved D. Trimming shortened V by 1 base and J by 8 bases, and 20 bases separated the two germline ends. This CDR3 contains 16 residues. CDR1 is SNHLY and CDR2 is FYNNEI in the germline V gene. CDR3 DNA sequence: TGTGCCAGCAGTGAAGGGTTGGGAGGAAACCTGGGGGGCTACACCTTC. Amino acids: CASSEGLGGNLGGYTF.

The J gene is TRBJ2-1, the V gene TRBV2; perhaps TRBD1 as D (5 bases). Trimming took off 6 bases at V and 8 bases at J, with 14 bases between the two ends. From germline, CDR1 is SNHLY and CDR2 FYNNEI. CDR3 length equals 13 residues. CDR3 DNA: TGTGCCAGCAGCTCCGGCCAGGGCGATGAGCAGTTCTTC. Amino acids: CASSSGQGDEQFF. Full variable domain (remainder filled in from reference TRBV2 and TRBJ2-1): EPEVTQTPSHQVTQMGQEVILRCVPISNHLYFYWYRQILGQKVEFLVSFYNNEISEKSEIFDDQFSVERPDGSNFTLKIRSTKLEDSAMYFCASSSGQGDEQFFGPGTRLTVL.

The chain uses TRBV19 and TRBJ2-1; D is unresolved. V lost 5 bases and J 0 bases, leaving 11 bases between the germline ends. This CDR3 is 15 amino acids long. Germline CDR1 is LNHDA and CDR2 is SQIVND (reference sequence). CDR3 region: CASSAVLSSYNEQFF. DNA for the CDR3: TGTGCCAGTAGTGCCGTATTGAGCTCCTACAATGAGCAGTTCTTC.

This clonotype has more than one count but fewer than ten. This sequence joins TRBV10-3 and TRBJ2-5, with 9 positions matching TRBD2. Looked up from germline, CDR1 is ENHRY and CDR2 is SYGVKD. With 4 bases clipped from V and 0 bases from J, the junction kept 0 bases outside the gene matches. The CDR3 is 14 residues long. CDR3 in DNA: TGTGCCATCAGTGGACTAGCGGACCAAGAGACCCAGTACTTC. Translating gives CAISGLADQETQYF.

The gene calls are TRBV30 and TRBJ2-3, with TRBD1 matching over 8 bases. The CDR3 contains 13 residues. The V and J ends lost 8 bases and 0 bases, in that order; junction bases with no gene match: 4. The V gene's germline CDR1 is GTSNPN and CDR2 SVGIG (reference sequence). This CDR3 reads CALDRGSTDTQYF. The CDR3 nucleotides are TGTGCCCTCGACAGGGGTAGCACAGATACGCAGTATTTT.

There are many counts of this clonotype. CDR3 region: CASSPGAAQETQYF. CDR3 DNA: TGTGCCAGCAGTCCGGGGGCAGCTCAAGAGACCCAGTACTTC. This chain joins TRBV12-3 or TRBV12-4 and TRBJ2-5; perhaps D is TRBD1 or TRBD2 (6 bases each). Trimming cost V 5 bases and J 2 bases, with 12 bases left between them. The CDR3 spans 14 residues.

CDR3 DNA sequence: TGCAGTGCTAGAGATGAGAGGGGGTCTAACTATGGCTACACCTTC. It yields the protein CSARDERGSNYGYTF. V usage is TRBV20-1 and J usage is TRBJ1-2; weak D call: TRBD1 (6 bases). CDR3 size: 15 residues. V gave up 0 bases and J gave up 0 bases, with 11 bases separating them. CDR1 is DFQATT and CDR2 is SNEGSKA in the germline V gene (reference sequence).

This clonotype has at least ten counts. The V gene is TRBV7-8, the J gene TRBJ2-5, with 7 bases aligning to TRBD2. CDR3 length: 13 amino acids. With V trimmed by 5 bases and J by 3 bases, 3 bases remained unmatched. Germline lookup yields CDR1 SGHVS and CDR2 FQNEAQ. CDR3 nucleotide sequence: TGTGCCAGCAGCCTGAGCGGGGAAGAGACCCAGTACTTC. This sequence encodes CASSLSGEETQYF.

Comments on this clonotype: A read error may produce the germline difference seen at one junction end. The chain is built from TRBV5-6 and TRBJ1-5, with D hard to call. Per the germline V gene, CDR1 is SGHDT and CDR2 is YYEEEE. This CDR3 contains 12 residues. CDR3: CTSSSVNQPQHF. CDR3 nucleotides: TGTACCAGCAGTTCGGTAAATCAGCCCCAGCATTTT.

This clonotype was seen repeatedly, ten times or more. The J gene is TRBJ2-7, the V gene TRBV10-3; 11 bases agree with TRBD1. The CDR3 has 21 residues. CDR1 is ENHRY and CDR2 is SYGVKD in the germline V gene. V shed 10 bases and J 4 bases; nucleotides not matched to a gene: 30. The CDR3 coding sequence is TGTGCCACTTCGGACAGTGCGGGGAAAACGGGGACAGGGGGTTCGGTTTACGAGCAGTACTTC. It yields the protein CATSDSAGKTGTGGSVYEQYF.

This clonotype was seen only a few times. The chain is built from TRBV6-2 or TRBV6-3 and TRBJ1-5, with TRBD1 as a possible D gene (5 bases). There are 11 residues in the CDR3. Germline lookup yields CDR1 MNHEY and CDR2 SVGEGT. Trimming cost V 8 bases and J 8 bases, with 10 bases left between them. DNA of the CDR3: TGTGCCAGCGGCCGGGGGGAGCCCCAGCATTTT. As protein: CASGRGEPQHF.

The genes are TRBV7-8 and TRBJ1-6, with D tentatively TRBD1 (5 bases). CDR3 length equals 17 residues. CDR1 is SGHVS, CDR2 FQNEAQ, per germline. Between the trimmed V and J ends, which lost 2 bases and 0 bases, there was a span of 11 bases. The CDR3 DNA reads TGTGCCAGCAGCTTAACGGGGCTGAGCTCCTATAATTCACCCCTCCACTTT. Translation: CASSLTGLSSYNSPLHF.

The table lists this clonotype with many counts. V gene TRBV7-9 combines with J gene TRBJ1-1; the match to TRBD1 covers 7 bases. This CDR3 is built from 15 residues. J lost 2 bases, V lost 4 bases, and 7 bases had no gene match. Germline V gene data show CDR1 as SEHNR and CDR2 as FQNEAQ (reference sequence). This chain's CDR3 is CASSSSQGGNTEAFF. The CDR3 DNA reads TGTGCCAGCAGCTCATCCCAGGGGGGTAACACTGAAGCTTTCTTT. The variable domain in full, completed from reference TRBV7-9 and TRBJ1-1, reads DTGVSQNPRHKITKRGQNVTFRCDPISEHNRLYWYRQTLGQGPEFLTYFQNEAQLEKSRLLSDRFSAERPKGSFSTLEIQRTEQGDSAMYLCASSSSQGGNTEAFFGQGTRLTVV.

This clonotype came up a few times. This chain uses TRBV7-9 with TRBJ1-6, with 9 bases lining up with TRBD1. The ends lost 5 bases at V and 10 bases at J; junction bases unmatched: 9. The CDR3 runs to 15 residues. Per germline, CDR1 SEHNR and CDR2 FQNEAQ (reference sequence). As DNA, the CDR3 is TGTGCCAGCAGCATTCCCGGGACAGGGCCCTCACCCCTCCACTTT. It is translated as CASSIPGTGPSPLHF. The full variable domain, its missing parts supplied by reference TRBV7-9 and TRBJ1-6, is DTGVSQNPRHKITKRGQNVTFRCDPISEHNRLYWYRQTLGQGPEFLTYFQNEAQLEKSRLLSDRFSAERPKGSFSTLEIQRTEQGDSAMYLCASSIPGTGPSPLHFGNGTRLTVT.

This clonotype was counted many times. This chain connects TRBV6-1 to TRBJ2-7; D is unclear. The CDR3 totals 11 residues. With 4 bases removed from V and 5 bases from J, the gap between germline ends came to 6 bases. Germline V gene data show CDR1 as MNHNS and CDR2 as SASEGT. The CDR3 here is CASSGRDEQYF. The DNA of the CDR3 is TGTGCCAGCAGTGGCCGGGACGAGCAGTACTTC.

This clonotype ranks as medium-sized. The genes are TRBV7-8 and TRBJ1-5; no firm D call. CDR3 length equals 13 residues. Trimming cost V 2 bases and J 4 bases, with 6 bases left between them. The germline gives CDR1 SGHVS, CDR2 FQNEAQ. The CDR3 bases are TGTGCCAGCAGCTTACAGGAAAATCAGCCCCAGCATTTT. This translates into CASSLQENQPQHF.

This clonotype occurred a few times. The CDR3, as DNA: TGTGCCAGCAGCACGACAGTAAATACGCAGTATTTT. Translation gives CASSTTVNTQYF. V usage is TRBV12-3 or TRBV12-4 and J usage is TRBJ2-3, with TRBD1 as a possible D gene (5 bases). This CDR3 spans 12 amino acids. Trimming removed 6 bases at V and 7 bases at J, with 11 bases between.

The table lists this clonotype with a few counts. The chain recombines TRBV12-3 or TRBV12-4 with TRBJ2-5; 7 bases line up with TRBD1. V shed 6 bases and J 3 bases; nucleotides not matched to a gene: 7. The CDR3 sequence is 14 residues long. The CDR3 DNA reads TGTGCCAGCAGCCGACAGGGTGGAGAAGAGACCCAGTACTTC. Protein: CASSRQGGEETQYF.

The rearrangement uses TRBV7-8 and TRBJ2-5, with D hard to call. V lost 2 bases and J lost 2, with 9 bases in between. CDR1 is SGHVS and CDR2 is FQNEAQ in the germline V gene. CDR3 length equals 14 residues. The CDR3: CASSLNQRQETQYF. DNA for the CDR3: TGTGCCAGCAGCTTAAACCAGAGACAAGAGACCCAGTACTTC. The full variable domain, its missing parts supplied by reference TRBV7-8 and TRBJ2-5, is GAGVSQSPRYKVAKRGQDVALRCDPISGHVSLFWYQQALGQGPEFLTYFQNEAQLDKSGLPSDRFFAERPEGSVSTLKIQRTQQEDSAVYLCASSLNQRQETQYFGPGTRLLVL.

The chain is built from TRBV11-2 and TRBJ2-7; D not resolved. V lost 5 bases, J lost 4 bases, and 12 bases lay in between. Per the germline V gene, CDR1 is SGHAT and CDR2 is FQNNGV. This CDR3 region has 13 residues. The CDR3 nucleotides read TGTGCCAGCAGCCGGGTACTTTTATACGAGCAGTACTTC. Translated: CASSRVLLYEQYF.

J is TRBJ2-1 and V is TRBV6-2 or TRBV6-3, with 11 bases that match TRBD1. The germline V gene encodes CDR1 MNHEY and CDR2 SVGEGT. The CDR3 has 18 amino acids. V gave up 6 bases and J gave up 0 bases; unmatched junction bases: 10. The CDR3 bases are TGTGCCAGCAGCCGGACAGGGGGCGGGGGTTCCTCCTACAATGAGCAGTTCTTC. Translation: CASSRTGGGGSSYNEQFF.

This clonotype has a handful of counts. The chain uses TRBV2 and TRBJ2-1; D is possibly TRBD2 (5 bases). The germline V gene has CDR1 SNHLY and CDR2 FYNNEI. Trimming removed 7 bases from V and 5 bases from J, with 12 bases in between. The CDR3 consists of 13 residues. The CDR3 reads CASIDGVDNEQFF. DNA of the CDR3: TGTGCCAGCATCGACGGGGTGGACAATGAGCAGTTCTTC.

J is TRBJ1-1 and V is TRBV6-1, with D possibly TRBD1 on 5 matching bases. Germline V gene lookup returns CDR1 MNHNS and CDR2 SASEGT. This CDR3 contains 13 residues. V was cut by 10 bases and J by 0 bases, with 12 bases left in between. CDR3 amino acids: CATGRGVNTEAFF. DNA for the CDR3: TGTGCCACCGGGCGGGGGGTGAACACTGAAGCTTTCTTT.